This TCR beta chain was recovered during a study of spatial heterogeneity in lung cancer. On the study more broadly: On average, each unique TCR and UMI combination appeared more than ten times in raw reads. Study conclusions and caveats: One measure, the expanded intratumoral alpha and beta TCR count, tracked tumor mutation counts.

The time point here: sample taken at primary tumor resection. Whole RNA from tumor, nontumor lung or frozen PBMC was sequenced unsorted. V gave up 5 bases and J gave up 4 bases, with 16 bases separating them. Germline V gives CDR1 SEHNR, CDR2 FQNEAQ (reference sequence). The CDR3 has 15 residues. This clonotype is labeled as medium-sized. What it binds is unknown. TCRdb redid the calling of the 5' RACE reads with MiXCR, one entry per CDR3 protein. Altogether around 20,000 distinct CDR3 sequences are present, about 7% being singletons, with the ten largest covering 20% to 25%. Sequences were derived from lung tumor tissue, sampled at surgery. This receptor was identified in a female donor with early-stage non-small cell lung cancer. The chain is built from TRBV7-9 and TRBJ2-3, with D maybe TRBD1 (6 bases). As DNA, the CDR3 is TGTGCCAGCAGCCAAGCGACTGCAGGGGCAGATACGCAGTATTTT. It yields the protein CASSQATAGADTQYF.